Presented here are 26 T cell receptor beta chains from one specimen sequenced in a study of blood T cell repertoires in COVID-19. Libraries were prepared by immunoSEQ multiplex PCR; TCRdb keeps only in-frame clonotypes and omits some of them. The table lists tens of thousands of clones, around 75% of them singletons. Sequencing input: peripheral blood. Every receptor here comes from a man between 70 and 80 years old with acute or convalescent COVID-19.

V is TRBV3-1 (or the pseudogene TRBV3-2) and J is TRBJ1-4; 10 nucleotides agree with TRBD1. The CDR3 is made up of 15 amino acids. The V and J ends lost 5 bases and 5 bases, in that order; junction bases with no gene match: 5. Germline V gene data show CDR1 as LGHDT and CDR2 as YNNKEL (reference sequence). The CDR3 loop reads CASSYRDRGNEKLFF. CDR3 in DNA: TGTGCCAGCAGCTATCGGGACAGGGGAAATGAAAAACTGTTTTTT.

The chain combines TRBV6-6 with TRBJ2-7; 7 bases match TRBD2. The germline V gene has CDR1 MNHNY and CDR2 SVGAGI (reference sequence). V lost 4 bases and J lost 2; bases outside the gene matches: 5. The CDR3 runs to 14 residues. The CDR3 region is CASSSHSGPYEQYF. CDR3 DNA: TGTGCCAGCAGTTCCCATAGCGGGCCCTACGAGCAGTACTTC.

CDR3 sequence reads: CASSRTTSGGNTDTQYF. The CDR3 region has the DNA TGCGCCAGCAGTCGCACTACTAGCGGGGGAAACACAGATACGCAGTATTTT. The chain combines TRBV5-1 with TRBJ2-3, with 11 bases aligning to TRBD2. The CDR3 sequence is 17 residues long. Trimming cost V 5 bases and J 2 bases; bases outside gene matches: 10. Germline lookup yields CDR1 SGHRS and CDR2 YFSETQ.

The chain uses TRBV7-6 and TRBJ2-7; 7 bases agree with TRBD2. CDR1 is SGHVS, CDR2 FNYEAQ, per germline. V shed 0 bases, J shed 3 bases, and the junction held 8 bases outside the gene matches. This CDR3 spans 16 amino acids. For the CDR3, the DNA is TGTGCCAGCAGCTTAGCGGCGATAGCGGGCCACTACGAGCAGTACTTC. Its translation is CASSLAAIAGHYEQYF.

This sequence joins TRBV19 and TRBJ1-5, with D perhaps TRBD1 (5 bases). V was shortened by 6 bases and J by 5 bases, with 17 bases between the two germline ends. Germline CDR1 reads LNHDA; CDR2 reads SQIVND (reference sequence). CDR3 length: 15 residues. The CDR3 nucleotides are TGTGCCAGTAGAACCCCGGAGGGGAACCATCAGCCCCAGCATTTT. It is translated as CASRTPEGNHQPQHF. The full variable domain, completed using reference TRBV19 and TRBJ1-5, is DGGITQSPKYLFRKEGQNVTLSCEQNLNHDAMYWYRQDPGQGLRLIYYSQIVNDFQKGDIAEGYSVSREKKESFPLTVTSAQKNPTAFYLCASRTPEGNHQPQHFGDGTRLSIL.

The chain combines TRBV5-5 with TRBJ1-2, with TRBD1 matching over 8 bases. The junction had 8 bases not matched to a gene; V was cut back by 3 bases and J by 4 bases. The CDR3 is made up of 15 amino acids. Looked up from germline, CDR1 is SGHKS and CDR2 is YYEKEE (reference sequence). Here the CDR3 reads CASSWDDRGPYGYTF. The CDR3 DNA reads as TGTGCCAGCAGCTGGGATGACAGGGGACCCTATGGCTACACCTTC.

This rearrangement joins TRBV4-1 to TRBJ2-5, with TRBD2 as a possible D gene (6 bases). V was shortened by 3 bases and J by 5 bases, with 13 bases between the two germline ends. The CDR3 runs to 14 residues. Per the germline V gene, CDR1 is MGHRA and CDR2 is YSYEKL. The CDR3, as DNA: TGCGCCAGCAGCCAGGGATTAGCGGAGGAGACCCAGTACTTC. Translating gives CASSQGLAEETQYF.

The genes are TRBV7-9 and TRBJ1-2; no definite D call. Trimming took off 2 bases at V and 4 bases at J, with 14 bases between the two ends. The CDR3 totals 15 residues. The germline CDR1 and CDR2 sequences are SEHNR and FQNEAQ (reference sequence). CDR3 sequence: CASSLQDHGSYGYTF. The CDR3 region has the DNA TGTGCCAGCAGCTTACAGGATCACGGCAGCTATGGCTACACCTTC.

V usage is TRBV24-1 and J usage is TRBJ2-5; 7 nucleotides line up with TRBD2. This CDR3 is built from 16 residues. Trimming at V came to 6 bases and at J to 4 bases, leaving 13 bases not matched to a gene. Germline V lookup: CDR1 KGHDR, CDR2 SFDVKD. Here the CDR3 reads CATSLTGGFGVETQYF. CDR3 DNA sequence: TGTGCCACCAGTCTCACGGGGGGTTTCGGGGTAGAGACCCAGTACTTC.

The chain uses TRBV28 and TRBJ2-7; possibly TRBD2 for D (6 bases). The germline V and J ends were trimmed by 3 bases and 3 bases, with 12 bases remaining between them. This CDR3 has 14 residues. CDR1 is MDHEN and CDR2 is SYDVKM in the germline V gene. CDR3 nucleotide sequence: TGTGCCAGCAGTTTTCCCGGAGGGGTCTACGAGCAGTACTTC. Translation gives CASSFPGGVYEQYF.

This clone was found once. The rearrangement joins TRBV6-5 to TRBJ2-2; D might be TRBD2 (6 bases). CDR1 is MNHEY, CDR2 SVGAGI, per germline. V lost 8 bases and J 5 bases, leaving 18 bases between the germline ends. The CDR3 is 15 amino acids. CDR3 bases: TGTGCCAGCCAGTTAGGGGCCGCGGGGACCGGGGAGCTGTTTTTT. It codes for CASQLGAAGTGELFF.

This clone was observed once. The V and J genes are TRBV19 and TRBJ2-1; D remains ambiguous. Trimming removed 1 base at V and 4 bases at J, with 8 bases between. The CDR3 consists of 14 residues. From germline, CDR1 is LNHDA and CDR2 SQIVND (reference sequence). The DNA for the CDR3 is TGTGCCAGTAGTATAGTGTCGTCGTACAATGAGCAGTTCTTC. It encodes CASSIVSSYNEQFF. Full variable domain (missing parts from reference TRBV19 and TRBJ2-1): DGGITQSPKYLFRKEGQNVTLSCEQNLNHDAMYWYRQDPGQGLRLIYYSQIVNDFQKGDIAEGYSVSREKKESFPLTVTSAQKNPTAFYLCASSIVSSYNEQFFGPGTRLTVL.

This clone was found a few times. This chain's CDR3 is CASSVGAVASPSRRAEAFF. CDR3 coding DNA: TGTGCCAGCAGCGTTGGGGCTGTAGCCTCGCCCTCAAGAAGGGCTGAAGCTTTCTTT. The rearrangement links TRBV11-2 to TRBJ1-1; tentatively, D is TRBD1 (5 bases). Germline loops: CDR1 SGHAT, CDR2 FQNNGV. The CDR3 has 19 residues. V was trimmed by 5 bases and J by 6 bases, leaving 31 bases between them.

This chain uses TRBV7-2 with TRBJ1-2; D is unresolved. With 7 bases removed from V and 4 bases from J, the gap between germline ends came to 13 bases. This CDR3 contains 13 residues. CDR1 is SGHTA and CDR2 is FQGNSA in the germline V gene. CDR3 coding DNA: TGTGCCAGCAACTACGGCTCGGGCTATGGCTACACCTTC. Amino acid sequence: CASNYGSGYGYTF.

The V gene is TRBV14, the J gene TRBJ2-1; 9 nucleotides align to TRBD2. V lost 4 bases to trimming and J lost 6 bases; unmatched junction nucleotides: 10. CDR3 length equals 16 residues. Germline CDR1 reads SGHDN; CDR2 reads FVKESK. The CDR3 DNA follows: TGTGCCAGCAGCCCCCTCCTAGCGGGGAACACCAATGAGCAGTTCTTC. Translation: CASSPLLAGNTNEQFF. The entire variable domain, with the rest obtained from reference TRBV14 and TRBJ2-1, is as follows: EAGVTQFPSHSVIEKGQTVTLRCDPISGHDNLYWYRRVMGKEIKFLLHFVKESKQDESGMPNNRFLAERTGGTYSTLKVQPAELEDSGVYFCASSPLLAGNTNEQFFGPGTRLTVL.

The CDR3 nucleotides read TGTGCCAGCAGCTCCGACAGGAATTCACCCCTCCACTTT. It codes for CASSSDRNSPLHF. This chain connects TRBV11-3 to TRBJ1-6; the D gene is possibly TRBD1 (6 bases). Trimming pared 4 bases from V and 7 bases from J, leaving 8 bases between. The CDR3 runs 13 residues. Germline loops: CDR1 SGHNT, CDR2 YENEEA.

J is TRBJ2-7 and V is TRBV15, with unresolved D. The CDR3 covers 12 residues. Per the germline V gene, CDR1 is LNHNV and CDR2 is YYDKDF (reference sequence). Trimming took 1 base from V and 3 from J, leaving 4 bases between them. CDR3 sequence: CATSRVDYEQYF. CDR3 coding DNA: TGTGCCACCAGCAGAGTAGACTACGAGCAGTACTTC.

The rearrangement links TRBV5-1 to TRBJ2-5; 11 positions agree with TRBD2. Per germline, CDR1 SGHRS and CDR2 YFSETQ. This CDR3 region has 16 residues. The J segment lost 4 bases and the V segment lost 0 bases, leaving 5 bases of the junction unmatched. The CDR3 DNA reads as TGCGCCAGCAGCTTGGGAAATAGCGGGAGGGGAGAGACCCAGTACTTC. This sequence encodes CASSLGNSGRGETQYF. Based on the CDR3 plus reference TRBV5-1 and TRBJ2-5, the full variable domain is KAGVTQTPRYLIKTRGQQVTLSCSPISGHRSVSWYQQTPGQGLQFLFEYFSETQRNKGNFPGRFSGRQFSNSRSEMNVSTLELGDSALYLCASSLGNSGRGETQYFGPGTRLLVL.

This rearrangement joins TRBV15 to TRBJ2-1, with 13 bases matching TRBD2. This CDR3 spans 13 amino acids. After removal of 6 bases from V and 14 bases from J, the junction contained 7 bases not matched to a gene. Germline loops: CDR1 LNHNV, CDR2 YYDKDF (reference sequence). CDR3 nucleotide sequence: TGTGCCACCAGTTTGATGGGGACTAGCGGGGAGTTCTTC. This translates into CATSLMGTSGEFF.

This chain links TRBV27 with TRBJ1-4, with TRBD1 identical over 12 bases. This CDR3 contains 18 residues. V was clipped by 1 base and J by 3 bases; unmatched bases: 6. CDR1 is MNHEY, CDR2 SMNVEV, per germline (reference sequence). CDR3 DNA: TGTGCCAGCAGTTTATGGGACAGGGGGCGAGGTTCTAATGAAAAACTGTTTTTT. Amino acid sequence: CASSLWDRGRGSNEKLFF.

The V and J genes are TRBV19 and TRBJ2-1, with D perhaps matching TRBD1 (5 bases). Germline CDR1 reads LNHDA; CDR2 reads SQIVND (reference sequence). The CDR3 has 13 amino acids. The V gene lost 1 base and the J gene lost 9 bases, with 10 bases spanning the gap. CDR3: CASSIVRTSEQFF. DNA of the CDR3: TGTGCCAGTAGTATAGTCAGGACATCTGAGCAGTTCTTC.

The chain uses TRBV5-1 and TRBJ2-2, with 9 bases that match TRBD1. CDR3 size: 15 residues. The ends lost 2 bases at V and 7 bases at J; junction bases unmatched: 6. CDR1 and CDR2 (germline): SGHRS, YFSETQ. Here the CDR3 DNA reads TGCGCCAGCAGCTTTGGGACAGGGATTGTCGGGGAGCTGTTTTTT. Its translation is CASSFGTGIVGELFF.

This sequence joins TRBV11-1 and TRBJ2-3; D is possibly TRBD2 (6 bases). CDR1 and CDR2 from the germline V gene are SGHAT and FQDESV (reference sequence). CDR3 length equals 15 residues. With 8 bases removed from V and 7 bases from J, the gap between germline ends came to 22 bases. CDR3 loop: CASGATGRGEHTQYF. CDR3 bases: TGTGCCAGCGGAGCGACCGGGAGAGGGGAGCATACGCAGTATTTT. Together with reference TRBV11-1 and TRBJ2-3, the CDR3 gives the full variable domain: EAEVAQSPRYKITEKSQAVAFWCDPISGHATLYWYRQILGQGPELLVQFQDESVVDDSQLPKDRFSAERLKGVDSTLKIQPAELGDSAMYLCASGATGRGEHTQYFGPGTRLTVL.

This sequence joins TRBV12-3 or TRBV12-4 and TRBJ1-1, with D unclear. This CDR3 contains 12 residues. The V end lost 1 base, the J end lost 11 bases, and 11 bases lay between the germline ends. The chain's CDR3 is CASSLDTPKAFF. The CDR3 nucleotides read TGTGCCAGCAGTTTAGACACCCCGAAGGCTTTCTTT.

J is TRBJ2-6 and V is TRBV7-3; tentative D call: TRBD2 (5 bases). Germline assignment: CDR1 SGHTA and CDR2 FQGTGA. Trimming pared 5 bases from V and 0 bases from J, leaving 14 bases between. This CDR3 has 17 residues. CDR3 nucleotides: TGTGCCAGCAGCCCCGACGGGGTCAGCTCTGGGGCCAACGTCCTGACTTTC. This gives the protein CASSPDGVSSGANVLTF.

This clone was seen ten or more times. The chain recombines TRBV7-9 with TRBJ2-2, with 10 nucleotides matching TRBD2. CDR3 length: 16 amino acids. Per germline, CDR1 SEHNR and CDR2 FQNEAQ (reference sequence). J was trimmed by 6 bases and V by 3 bases; bases with no gene match: 7. The DNA of the CDR3 is TGTGCCAGCAGCTTCGGGCTAGCGGGAGAGGCCGGGGAGCTGTTTTTT. Translating it yields CASSFGLAGEAGELFF.